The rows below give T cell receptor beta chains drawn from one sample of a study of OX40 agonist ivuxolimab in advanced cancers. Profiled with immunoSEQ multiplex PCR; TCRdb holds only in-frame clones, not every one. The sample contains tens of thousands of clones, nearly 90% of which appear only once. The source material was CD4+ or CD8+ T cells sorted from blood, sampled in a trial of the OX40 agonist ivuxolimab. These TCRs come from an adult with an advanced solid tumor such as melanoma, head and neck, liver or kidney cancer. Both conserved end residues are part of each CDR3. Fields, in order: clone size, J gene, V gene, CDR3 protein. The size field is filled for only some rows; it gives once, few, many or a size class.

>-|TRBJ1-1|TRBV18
CASSPHLGSTEAFF
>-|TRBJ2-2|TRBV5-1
CASSSQGNGELFF
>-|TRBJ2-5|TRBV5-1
CASSPGRAGGKETQYF
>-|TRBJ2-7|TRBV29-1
CSVERTGGAGEQYF
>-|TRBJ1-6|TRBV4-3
CASSQDPGASYNSPLHF
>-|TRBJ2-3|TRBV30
CAWSQGGDTQYF
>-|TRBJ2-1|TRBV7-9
CASSPAGAFSGDEQFF
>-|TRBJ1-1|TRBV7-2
CASVRQGSKTEAFF
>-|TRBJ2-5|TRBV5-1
CASRGFSETQYF
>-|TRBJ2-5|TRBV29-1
CSVGERGARETQYF
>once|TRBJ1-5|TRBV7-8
CASRPRGPGTQPQHF
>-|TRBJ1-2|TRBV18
CASSPPGEVGGYTF
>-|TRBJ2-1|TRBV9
CASSVLRSGGWNEQFF
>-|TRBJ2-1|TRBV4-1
CASSQEVGTSIWNEQFF
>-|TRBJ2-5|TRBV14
CASSQDWPSGQETQYF
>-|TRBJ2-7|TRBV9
CASSVGGPSSYEQYF
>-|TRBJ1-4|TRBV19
CASSMGVGEANEKLFF
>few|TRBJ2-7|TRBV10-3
CAIRFGTSGSYEQYF
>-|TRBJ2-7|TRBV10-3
CAISSTGSYEQYF
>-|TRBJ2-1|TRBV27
CASSTISGLSSYNEQFF
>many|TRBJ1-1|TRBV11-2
CASSLAGAGGTEAFF
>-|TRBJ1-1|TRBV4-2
CASSQDPDRDEAFF
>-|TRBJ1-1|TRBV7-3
CASSLTHSNTEAFF
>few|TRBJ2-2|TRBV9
CASSVLGGSTGELFF
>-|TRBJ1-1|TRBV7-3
CASSLGTTEAFF
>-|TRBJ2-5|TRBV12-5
CASGLVLGPQETQYF
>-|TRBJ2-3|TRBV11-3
CASSLGVGDTQYF
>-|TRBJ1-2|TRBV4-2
CASSQDIGRGSYGYTF
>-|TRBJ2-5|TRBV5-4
CASSDARDFQETQYF
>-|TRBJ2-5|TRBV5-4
CASSLSGLAGRETQYF
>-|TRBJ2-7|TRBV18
CASSLPGGATYEQYF
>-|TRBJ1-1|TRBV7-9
CASSQTGSTEAFF